This T cell receptor (beta chain) is from a study of T cells in Graves' hyperthyroidism and ophthalmopathy. Amplified TCR beta CDR3 regions derived from RNA transcripts. Initially, a first-round RT-PCR of the TCR CDR3 employed the HTBI primer set. TCRdb used MiXCR to reprocess the multiplex PCR reads, holding one entry per CDR3 protein. The sample records just over 550,000 distinct CDR3 sequences, 46% being singletons. The clonotype was recovered from a woman aged 18-29 years with Graves' hyperthyroidism. The sample taken for sequencing was peripheral blood or thyroid tissue (not recorded which).

Written as DNA, the CDR3 is TGCGCCAGCAGCTTGGTTGTATCGAACACCGGGGAGCTGTTTTTT. Amino acids: CASSLVVSNTGELFF. This chain joins TRBV5-1 and TRBJ2-2; D remains unclear. This CDR3 is built from 15 residues. CDR1 SGHRS and CDR2 YFSETQ come from the germline V gene. V lost 0 bases to trimming and J lost 0 bases, with 6 bases between them.